Listed here are 32 T cell receptor beta chains from one sample, sequenced in a study of blood T cell repertoires in COVID-19. The protocol was immunoSEQ multiplex PCR, while the TCRdb copy is restricted to in-frame clones and leaves out a portion. Of about 480,000 clones in the sample, 85% to 90% were seen once. Sequencing was performed on peripheral blood. The receptors were gathered from a man aged 18-30 years with COVID-19, enrolled during active disease.

The J gene is TRBJ1-3, the V gene TRBV4-1; D is unresolved. The CDR3 has 15 residues. The V end lost 4 bases, the J end lost 0 bases, and 10 bases lay between the germline ends. Looked up from germline, CDR1 is MGHRA and CDR2 is YSYEKL. The CDR3 loop is CASSLSDFSGNTIYF. For the CDR3, the DNA is TGCGCCAGCAGCCTCTCGGACTTCTCTGGAAACACCATATATTTT.

The rearrangement joins TRBV19 to TRBJ1-3, with D tentatively TRBD1 (5 bases). The germline V gene encodes CDR1 LNHDA and CDR2 SQIVND (reference sequence). The CDR3 is 12 residues long. V lost 4 bases, J lost 10 bases, and 11 bases lay in between. The CDR3 nucleotides read TGTGCCAGTAGTACCCCTCCAGGGACCATATATTTT. Amino acid sequence: CASSTPPGTIYF.

Regarding this clone: Germline is not matched at one junction end, which may reflect a read error. The J gene is TRBJ2-5, the V gene TRBV11-3; D is perhaps TRBD2 (6 bases). The CDR3 covers 14 residues. Germline V gene data show CDR1 as SGHNT and CDR2 as YENEEA. In DNA form, the CDR3 reads TGCGCCAGCAGCTTAGTCCGCGGGAAAGAGACCCAGTACTTC. It codes for CASSLVRGKETQYF.

The chain carries TRBV2 and TRBJ2-2, with D possibly TRBD2 on 6 matching bases. The CDR3 totals 16 residues. V dropped 4 bases and J dropped 1 base, with 13 bases sitting between them. CDR1 is SNHLY and CDR2 is FYNNEI in the germline V gene. In DNA form, the CDR3 reads TGTGCCAGCAGTGGGGCGGAGCGGGTGAACACCGGGGAGCTGTTTTTT. Amino acid sequence: CASSGAERVNTGELFF. The variable domain in full, with the rest retrieved from reference TRBV2 and TRBJ2-2, is EPEVTQTPSHQVTQMGQEVILRCVPISNHLYFYWYRQILGQKVEFLVSFYNNEISEKSEIFDDQFSVERPDGSNFTLKIRSTKLEDSAMYFCASSGAERVNTGELFFGEGSRLTVL.

The rearrangement links TRBV3-1 (or the pseudogene TRBV3-2) to TRBJ1-6, with a tentative D call TRBD1 (6 bases). Germline V gene sequence: CDR1 LGHDT, CDR2 YNNKEL (reference sequence). This CDR3 region has 15 residues. The V and J ends lost 0 bases and 7 bases respectively, with 10 bases between them. The CDR3 is CASSQEATGNSPLHF. The CDR3 coding sequence is TGTGCCAGCAGCCAAGAGGCCACAGGGAATTCACCCCTCCACTTT.

This chain links TRBV7-8 with TRBJ2-7; 12 positions match TRBD2. Germline trimming cut 4 bases from V and 2 bases from J; bases unmatched to any gene: 6. CDR3 length: 16 residues. The germline CDR1 and CDR2 sequences are SGHVS and FQNEAQ. This chain's CDR3 is CASSSRLAGATYEQYF. As DNA, the CDR3 is TGTGCCAGCAGCTCCAGACTAGCGGGGGCTACCTACGAGCAGTACTTC.

The genes are TRBV5-1 and TRBJ2-1, with TRBD2 matching over 9 bases. CDR1 and CDR2 from the germline V gene are SGHRS and YFSETQ. This CDR3 comprises 13 residues. With 7 bases clipped from V and 10 bases from J, the junction kept 9 bases outside the gene matches. In DNA form, the CDR3 reads TGCGCCAGCTCGGAAGCGGGAGGTGGCGAGCAGTTCTTC. Protein product: CASSEAGGGEQFF.

The chain is built from TRBV11-3 and TRBJ2-7; 8 positions agree with TRBD1. The germline V gene encodes CDR1 SGHNT and CDR2 YENEEA. The ends lost 4 bases at V and 2 bases at J; junction bases unmatched: 7. The CDR3 has 15 amino acids. CDR3 sequence: CASSSGTGYPYEQYF. CDR3 nucleotides: TGTGCCAGCAGCTCCGGGACAGGATACCCCTACGAGCAGTACTTC.

The rearrangement links TRBV24-1 to TRBJ2-3, with TRBD2 matching 9 bases. The CDR3 length is 16 residues. CDR1 KGHDR and CDR2 SFDVKD come from the germline V gene. With 5 bases clipped from V and 6 bases from J, the junction kept 11 bases outside the gene matches. CDR3 residues: CATSGGGVAGVDTQYF. The DNA of the CDR3 is TGTGCCACCAGTGGGGGGGGTGTAGCGGGAGTTGATACGCAGTATTTT.

This clone was seen a few times. The gene calls are TRBV7-9 and TRBJ2-2, with D uncertain. The V and J ends lost 5 bases and 4 bases respectively, with 8 bases between them. Per the germline V gene, CDR1 is SEHNR and CDR2 is FQNEAQ (reference sequence). The CDR3 totals 13 residues. The CDR3 region is CASSPPVTGELFF. Written as DNA, the CDR3 is TGTGCCAGCAGCCCGCCAGTCACCGGGGAGCTGTTTTTT.

The chain combines TRBV27 with TRBJ2-1; 9 nucleotides align to TRBD2. There are 16 residues in the CDR3. V dropped 6 bases and J dropped 8; count of bases not matched to a gene: 14. CDR1 MNHEY and CDR2 SMNVEV come from the germline V gene (reference sequence). The CDR3 here is CASSRAPSGGIYEQFF. For the CDR3, the DNA is TGTGCCAGCAGCCGGGCCCCGAGCGGGGGGATCTATGAGCAGTTCTTC.

This clone was observed once. The V gene is TRBV5-1, the J gene TRBJ2-2, with 8 positions matching TRBD2. Germline-derived CDR1 and CDR2 are SGHRS and YFSETQ. V was clipped by 7 bases and J by 7 bases; unmatched bases: 9. CDR3 size: 14 residues. The CDR3 spells CASSGTRQIGELFF. In DNA, the CDR3 is TGCGCCAGCTCCGGGACTAGGCAAATCGGGGAGCTGTTTTTT.

The rearrangement uses TRBV5-1 and TRBJ2-5; no clear D gene. This CDR3 is built from 13 residues. V lost 1 base and J 2 bases, leaving 6 bases between the germline ends. Germline loops: CDR1 SGHRS, CDR2 YFSETQ. The CDR3 DNA reads TGCGCCAGCAGCTTGCAGGAACAAGAGACCCAGTACTTC. As protein: CASSLQEQETQYF.

This clone was detected a few times. This rearrangement joins TRBV5-1 to TRBJ2-1; perhaps TRBD2 as D (5 bases). This CDR3 region has 13 residues. V lost 0 bases and J 7 bases, leaving 8 bases between the germline ends. CDR1 and CDR2 from the germline V gene are SGHRS and YFSETQ. Written as DNA, the CDR3 is TGCGCCAGCAGCTTGGGTTGGGAGAATGAGCAGTTCTTC. This gives the protein CASSLGWENEQFF.

The gene calls are TRBV19 and TRBJ1-6, with D perhaps matching TRBD1 (5 bases). Per the germline V gene, CDR1 is LNHDA and CDR2 is SQIVND (reference sequence). This CDR3 is built from 14 residues. Trimming shortened V by 6 bases and J by 6 bases, and 12 bases separated the two germline ends. CDR3 loop: CASRPGLPNSPLHF. For the CDR3, the DNA is TGTGCCAGTAGGCCGGGACTACCTAATTCACCCCTCCACTTT. Full variable domain (missing parts from reference TRBV19 and TRBJ1-6): DGGITQSPKYLFRKEGQNVTLSCEQNLNHDAMYWYRQDPGQGLRLIYYSQIVNDFQKGDIAEGYSVSREKKESFPLTVTSAQKNPTAFYLCASRPGLPNSPLHFGNGTRLTVT.

The chain carries TRBV5-6 and TRBJ1-4; 7 nucleotides match TRBD1. Germline V gene lookup returns CDR1 SGHDT and CDR2 YYEEEE. After removal of 1 base from V and 8 bases from J, the junction contained 2 bases not matched to a gene. The CDR3 has 13 amino acids. The DNA of the CDR3 is TGTGCCAGCAGCTTGCAGACAGGGGAAAAACTGTTTTTT. Amino acids: CASSLQTGEKLFF.

The chain carries TRBV19 and TRBJ2-3, with 13 bases that match TRBD2. This CDR3 spans 17 amino acids. The germline CDR1 and CDR2 sequences are LNHDA and SQIVND (reference sequence). The junction had 7 bases not matched to a gene; V was cut back by 2 bases and J by 5 bases. CDR3 residues: CASSIYTGTSGKDTQYF. The CDR3 DNA is TGTGCCAGTAGTATATATACCGGGACTAGCGGGAAAGATACGCAGTATTTT.

J is TRBJ1-1 and V is TRBV29-1; possible D gene TRBD1, 5 bases. V lost 8 bases and J 6 bases, leaving 10 bases between the germline ends. CDR1 SQVTM and CDR2 ANQGSEA come from the germline V gene. The CDR3 has 10 residues. DNA of the CDR3: TGCAGCCTCGGAGGGGCTGAAGCTTTCTTT. This sequence encodes CSLGGAEAFF.

The CDR3 coding sequence is TGTGCCAGTCACCAGTCCGGGACAGGGGGGTATGGCTACACCTTC. Protein sequence: CASHQSGTGGYGYTF. The chain has TRBV27 and TRBJ1-2, with 11 bases aligning to TRBD1. Unmatched junction bases numbered 11, after V lost 9 bases and J lost 5 bases. The CDR3 has 15 residues. Germline V gives CDR1 MNHEY, CDR2 SMNVEV (reference sequence).

This clone was seen only once. The chain uses TRBV13 and TRBJ1-4; D is undetermined. This CDR3 contains 15 residues. Trimming removed 3 bases at V and 0 bases at J, with 8 bases between. Germline V gives CDR1 PRHDT, CDR2 FYEKMQ (reference sequence). The CDR3 here is CASSFMRATNEKLFF. The DNA for the CDR3 is TGTGCCAGCAGCTTTATGCGGGCAACTAATGAAAAACTGTTTTTT.

In its sample, this clone was seen once. This rearrangement joins TRBV11-3 to TRBJ2-1; no clear D gene. Germline V CDR1 and CDR2: SGHNT, YENEEA. The CDR3 consists of 15 residues. The ends were cut back, 3 bases at V and 0 bases at J, with 9 bases in the middle. The CDR3 DNA reads TGTGCCAGCAGCTTCTTATCGAGCTCCTACAATGAGCAGTTCTTC. Protein product: CASSFLSSSYNEQFF.

The chain combines TRBV19 with TRBJ2-6; tentatively, D is TRBD2 (5 bases). This CDR3 has 15 residues. Germline values: CDR1 LNHDA, CDR2 SQIVND (reference sequence). Trimming shortened V by 3 bases and J by 4 bases, and 10 bases separated the two germline ends. CDR3: CASSIWGDGANVLTF. Written as DNA, the CDR3 is TGTGCCAGTAGTATTTGGGGAGACGGGGCCAACGTCCTGACTTTC.

This clone was detected only a few times. The chain combines TRBV6-5 with TRBJ2-6, with D possibly matching TRBD2 (6 bases). This CDR3 region has 15 residues. The germline CDR1 and CDR2 sequences are MNHEY and SVGAGI. Trimming left V 8 bases short and J 1 base short, with 12 bases between. The DNA of the CDR3 is TGTGCCAGCCGGGATGGGGGGTCTGGGGCCAACGTCCTGACTTTC. It specifies CASRDGGSGANVLTF.

The chain links TRBV5-5 to TRBJ2-2, with 7 bases aligning to TRBD1. The CDR3 is made up of 15 amino acids. The V and J ends lost 4 bases and 2 bases, in that order; junction bases with no gene match: 5. Looked up from germline, CDR1 is SGHKS and CDR2 is YYEKEE (reference sequence). The CDR3 DNA is TGTGCCAGCAGCCCGGGACAGCCAAACACCGGGGAGCTGTTTTTT. Amino acid sequence: CASSPGQPNTGELFF. The variable domain in full, with the rest retrieved from reference TRBV5-5 and TRBJ2-2, is DAGVTQSPTHLIKTRGQQVTLRCSPISGHKSVSWYQQVLGQGPQFIFQYYEKEERGRGNFPDRFSARQFPNYSSELNVNALLLGDSALYLCASSPGQPNTGELFFGEGSRLTVL.

The chain joins TRBV7-9 to TRBJ2-1; 13 bases match TRBD2. The CDR3 totals 12 residues. CDR1 is SEHNR and CDR2 is FQNEAQ in the germline V gene (reference sequence). This CDR3 is CTGLAGVGEQFF. Here the CDR3 DNA reads TGTACCGGACTAGCGGGAGTTGGGGAGCAGTTCTTC.

The rearrangement joins TRBV19 to TRBJ2-7, with no clear D. The CDR3 sequence is 11 residues long. Germline CDR1 is LNHDA and CDR2 is SQIVND (reference sequence). Trimming took 5 bases from V and 4 from J, leaving 6 bases between them. The chain's CDR3 is CASSPTYEQYF. As DNA, the CDR3 is TGTGCCAGTAGTCCGACATACGAGCAGTACTTC.

The V and J genes are TRBV7-2 and TRBJ2-3; D is ambiguous. The CDR3 has 16 residues. V dropped 0 bases and J dropped 0 bases, with 10 bases sitting between them. Germline CDR1 is SGHTA and CDR2 is FQGNSA. The CDR3 region has the DNA TGTGCCAGCAGCTTAGCTCTGCACTCTAGCACAGATACGCAGTATTTT. Its translation: CASSLALHSSTDTQYF. The variable domain in full, completed from reference TRBV7-2 and TRBJ2-3, reads GAGVSQSPSNKVTEKGKDVELRCDPISGHTALYWYRQSLGQGLEFLIYFQGNSAPDKSGLPSDRFSAERTGGSVSTLTIQRTQQEDSAVYLCASSLALHSSTDTQYFGPGTRLTVL.

Worth noting for this clone: The germline gene is not matched at one end of the junction; a read error may be the cause. Distinct nucleotide sequences in the sample also encode this CDR3. The genes are TRBV5-1 and TRBJ2-5; the D is unclear. CDR3 length: 13 amino acids. The germline V gene encodes CDR1 SGHRS and CDR2 YFSETQ. The CDR3 loop is CASSLGSQETQYF. CDR3 DNA: TGCGCCAGCAGTTTGGGCAGCCAAGAGACCCAGTACTTC.

Points on this clone: The sample carries other DNA sequences with the same CDR3. The CDR3 reads CASSLAGENIQYF. As DNA, the CDR3 is TGCGCCAGCAGCTTGGCCGGGGAAAACATTCAGTACTTC. The V gene is TRBV5-1, the J gene TRBJ2-4, with a possible D match to TRBD2 (5 bases). CDR3 size: 13 residues. V was pared by 0 bases and J by 5 bases, with 6 bases between. The germline gives CDR1 SGHRS, CDR2 YFSETQ.

This chain connects TRBV6-5 to TRBJ2-7, with 9 bases fitting TRBD2. Germline V gives CDR1 MNHEY, CDR2 SVGAGI. The CDR3 runs 14 residues. V was clipped by 5 bases and J by 8 bases; unmatched bases: 10. The CDR3 is CASSRLAAFEKQYF. CDR3 nucleotide sequence: TGTGCCAGCAGTCGACTAGCGGCTTTTGAAAAGCAGTACTTC.

This clone was counted between two and nine times. This sequence joins TRBV27 and TRBJ2-1, with a weak D call TRBD2 (5 bases). The germline gives CDR1 MNHEY, CDR2 SMNVEV (reference sequence). This CDR3 contains 12 residues. Between the trimmed V and J ends, which lost 8 bases and 3 bases, there was a span of 8 bases. CDR3 amino acids: CASSDYYNEQFF. DNA for the CDR3: TGTGCCAGCTCAGACTACTACAATGAGCAGTTCTTC.

In regard to this clone: Other DNA sequences in the same sample also yield this CDR3. The gene calls are TRBV29-1 and TRBJ2-2; 7 bases are a match to TRBD1. V lost 6 bases, J lost 8 bases, and 12 bases stayed unmatched. The CDR3 has 14 residues. In germline, CDR1 is SQVTM, CDR2 ANQGSEA. CDR3 DNA sequence: TGCAGCGTCCAAGGGGGCGCAGGCACAGGGGAGCTGTTTTTT. Its translation is CSVQGGAGTGELFF.